This entry concerns a single T cell receptor beta chain. This entry belongs to a study of OX40 agonist ivuxolimab in advanced cancers. On the study more broadly: Enrolled patients in dose escalation had cancers that were hepatocellular carcinoma, melanoma, renal cell or head and neck cancer.

Individuals having autoimmune disease history or systemic immunosuppression were not enrolled. Sampled blood was obtained at baseline, cycle 4 day 1, and cycle 7 day 1. Produced via immunoSEQ multiplex PCR; TCRdb's table is partial and in-frame only. The sample consists of approximately 90,000 clones, approximately 87% of them appearing once. The sample in question was CD4+ or CD8+ T cells sorted from blood, obtained in a trial of the OX40 agonist ivuxolimab. The clonotype was recovered from an adult with an advanced solid tumor such as melanoma, head and neck, liver or kidney cancer.

Here the CDR3 reads CASSLTGGYTGELFF. CDR3 DNA sequence: TGCGCCAGCAGCTTGACAGGGGGGTACACCGGGGAGCTGTTTTTT. The chain couples TRBV5-1 to TRBJ2-2; 8 bases align to TRBD1. The CDR3 totals 15 residues. With V trimmed by 1 base and J by 3 bases, 2 bases remained unmatched. Per germline, CDR1 SGHRS and CDR2 YFSETQ.